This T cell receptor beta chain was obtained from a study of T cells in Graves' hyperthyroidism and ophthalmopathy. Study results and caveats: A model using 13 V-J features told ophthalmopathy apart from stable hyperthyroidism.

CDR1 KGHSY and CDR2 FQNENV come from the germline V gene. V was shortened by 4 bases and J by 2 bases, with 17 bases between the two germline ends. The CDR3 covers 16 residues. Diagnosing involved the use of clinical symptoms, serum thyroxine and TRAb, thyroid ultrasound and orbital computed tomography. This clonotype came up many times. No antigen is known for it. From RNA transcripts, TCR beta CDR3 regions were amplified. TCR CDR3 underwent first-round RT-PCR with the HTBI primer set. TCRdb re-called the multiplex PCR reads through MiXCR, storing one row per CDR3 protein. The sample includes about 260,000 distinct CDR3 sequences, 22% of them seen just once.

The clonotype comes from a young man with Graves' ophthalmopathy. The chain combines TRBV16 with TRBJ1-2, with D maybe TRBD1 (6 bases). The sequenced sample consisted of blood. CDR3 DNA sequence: TGTGCCAGCAGCCCCACCGGGGACATCCTGAACTATGGCTACACCTTC. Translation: CASSPTGDILNYGYTF.